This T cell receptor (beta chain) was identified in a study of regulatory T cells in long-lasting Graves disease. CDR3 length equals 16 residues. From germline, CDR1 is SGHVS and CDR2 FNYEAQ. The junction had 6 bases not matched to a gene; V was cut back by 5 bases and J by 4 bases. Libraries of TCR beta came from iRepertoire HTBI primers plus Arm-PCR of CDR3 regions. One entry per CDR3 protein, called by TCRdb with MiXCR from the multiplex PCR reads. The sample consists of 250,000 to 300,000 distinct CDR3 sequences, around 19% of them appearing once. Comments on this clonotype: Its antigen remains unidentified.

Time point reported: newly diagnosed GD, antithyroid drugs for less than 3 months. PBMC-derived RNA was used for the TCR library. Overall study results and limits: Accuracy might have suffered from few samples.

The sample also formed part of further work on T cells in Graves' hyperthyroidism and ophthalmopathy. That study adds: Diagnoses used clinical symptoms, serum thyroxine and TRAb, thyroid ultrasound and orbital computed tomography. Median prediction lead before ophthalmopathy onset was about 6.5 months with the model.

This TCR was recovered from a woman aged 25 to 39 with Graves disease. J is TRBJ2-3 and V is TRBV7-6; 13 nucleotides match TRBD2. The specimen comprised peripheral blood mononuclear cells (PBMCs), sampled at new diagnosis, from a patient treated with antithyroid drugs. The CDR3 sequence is CASSNGTSGEADTQYF. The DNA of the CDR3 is TGTGCCAGCAGCAACGGGACTAGCGGGGAGGCAGATACGCAGTATTTT.